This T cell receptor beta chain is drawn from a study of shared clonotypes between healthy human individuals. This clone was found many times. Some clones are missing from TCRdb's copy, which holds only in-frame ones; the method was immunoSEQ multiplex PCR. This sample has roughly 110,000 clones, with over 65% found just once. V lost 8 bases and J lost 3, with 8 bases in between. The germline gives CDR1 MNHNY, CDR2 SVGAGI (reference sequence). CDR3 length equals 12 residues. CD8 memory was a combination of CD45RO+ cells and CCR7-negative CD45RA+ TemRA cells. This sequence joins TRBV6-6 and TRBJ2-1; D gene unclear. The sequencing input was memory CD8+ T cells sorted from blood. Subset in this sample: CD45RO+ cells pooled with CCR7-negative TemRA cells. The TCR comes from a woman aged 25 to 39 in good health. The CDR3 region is CASGAYYNEQFF. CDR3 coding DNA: TGTGCCAGCGGAGCTTACTACAATGAGCAGTTCTTC.